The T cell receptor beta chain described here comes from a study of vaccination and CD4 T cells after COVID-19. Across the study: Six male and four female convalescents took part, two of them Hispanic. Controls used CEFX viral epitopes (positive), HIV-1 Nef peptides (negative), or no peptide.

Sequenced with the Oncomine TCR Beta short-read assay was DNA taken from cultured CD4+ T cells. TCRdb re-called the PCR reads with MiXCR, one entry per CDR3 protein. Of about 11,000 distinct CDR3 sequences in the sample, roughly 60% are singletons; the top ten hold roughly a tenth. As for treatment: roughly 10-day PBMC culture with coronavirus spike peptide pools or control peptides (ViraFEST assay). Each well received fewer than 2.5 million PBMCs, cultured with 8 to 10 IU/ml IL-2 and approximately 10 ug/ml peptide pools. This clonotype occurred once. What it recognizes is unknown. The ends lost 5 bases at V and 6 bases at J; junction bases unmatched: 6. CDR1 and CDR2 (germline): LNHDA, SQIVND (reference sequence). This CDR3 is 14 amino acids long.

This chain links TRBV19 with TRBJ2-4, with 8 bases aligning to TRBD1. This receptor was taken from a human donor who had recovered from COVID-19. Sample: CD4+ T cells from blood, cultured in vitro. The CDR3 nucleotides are TGTGCCAGTAGTTCACGACAGGGGACAAACATTCAGTACTTC. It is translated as CASSSRQGTNIQYF.